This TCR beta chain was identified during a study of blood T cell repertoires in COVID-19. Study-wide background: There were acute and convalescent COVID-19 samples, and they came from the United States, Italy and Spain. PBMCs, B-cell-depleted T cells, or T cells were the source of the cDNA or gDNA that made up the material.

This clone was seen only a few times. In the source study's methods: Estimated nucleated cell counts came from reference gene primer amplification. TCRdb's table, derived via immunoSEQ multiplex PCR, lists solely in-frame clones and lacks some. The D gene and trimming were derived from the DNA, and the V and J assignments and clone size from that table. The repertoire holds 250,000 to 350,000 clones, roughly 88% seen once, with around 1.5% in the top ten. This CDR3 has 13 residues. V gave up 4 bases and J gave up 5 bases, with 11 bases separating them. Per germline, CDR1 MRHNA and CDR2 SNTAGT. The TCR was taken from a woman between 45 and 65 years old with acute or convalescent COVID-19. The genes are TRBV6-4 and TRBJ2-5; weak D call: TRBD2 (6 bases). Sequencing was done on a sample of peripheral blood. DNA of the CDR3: TGTGCCAGCAGTGCGGGAGTAAGGGAGACCCAGTACTTC. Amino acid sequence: CASSAGVRETQYF.